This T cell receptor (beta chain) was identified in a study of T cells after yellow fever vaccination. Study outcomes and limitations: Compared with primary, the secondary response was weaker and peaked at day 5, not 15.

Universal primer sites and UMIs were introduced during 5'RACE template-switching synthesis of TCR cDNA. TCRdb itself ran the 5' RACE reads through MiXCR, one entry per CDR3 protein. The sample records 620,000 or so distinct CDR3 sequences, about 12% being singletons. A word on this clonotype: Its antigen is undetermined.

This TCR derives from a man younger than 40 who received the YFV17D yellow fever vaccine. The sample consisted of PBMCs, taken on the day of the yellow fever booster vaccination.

CDR3 sequence: CASSLRGPGGAGTDTQYF. DNA of the CDR3: TGTGCCAGCAGCTTAAGGGGTCCTGGCGGGGCCGGCACAGATACGCAGTATTTT. The chain combines TRBV7-3 with TRBJ2-3, with D possibly being TRBD2 (6 bases). Germline V lookup: CDR1 SGHTA, CDR2 FQGTGA. Trimming removed 1 base from V and 1 base from J, with 18 bases in between. This CDR3 contains 18 residues.